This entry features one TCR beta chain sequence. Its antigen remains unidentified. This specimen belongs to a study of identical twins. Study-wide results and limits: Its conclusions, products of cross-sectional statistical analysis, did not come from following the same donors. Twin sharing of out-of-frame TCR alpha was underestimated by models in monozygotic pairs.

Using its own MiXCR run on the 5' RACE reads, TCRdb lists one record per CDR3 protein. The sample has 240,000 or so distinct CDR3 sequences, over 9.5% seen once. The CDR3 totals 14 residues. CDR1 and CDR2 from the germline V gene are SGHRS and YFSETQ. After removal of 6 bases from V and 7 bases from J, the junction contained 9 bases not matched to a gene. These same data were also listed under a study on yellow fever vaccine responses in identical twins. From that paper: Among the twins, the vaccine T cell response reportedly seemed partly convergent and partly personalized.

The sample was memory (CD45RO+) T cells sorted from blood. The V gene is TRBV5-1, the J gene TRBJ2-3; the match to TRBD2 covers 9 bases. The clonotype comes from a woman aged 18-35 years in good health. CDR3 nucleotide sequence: TGCGCCAGCACCCCGGAGACTAGCGGTAATACGCAGTATTTT. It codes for CASTPETSGNTQYF.